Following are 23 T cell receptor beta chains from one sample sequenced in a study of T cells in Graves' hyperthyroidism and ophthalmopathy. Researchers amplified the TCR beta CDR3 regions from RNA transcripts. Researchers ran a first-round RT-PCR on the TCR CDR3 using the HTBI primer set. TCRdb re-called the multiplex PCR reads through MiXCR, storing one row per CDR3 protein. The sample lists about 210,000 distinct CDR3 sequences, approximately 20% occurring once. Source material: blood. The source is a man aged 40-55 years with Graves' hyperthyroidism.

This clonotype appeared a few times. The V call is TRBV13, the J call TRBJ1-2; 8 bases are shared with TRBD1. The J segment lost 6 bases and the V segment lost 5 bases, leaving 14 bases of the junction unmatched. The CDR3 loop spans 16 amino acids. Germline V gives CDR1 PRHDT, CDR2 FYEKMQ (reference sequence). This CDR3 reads CASSDLHRGSEDGYTF. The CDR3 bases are TGTGCCAGCAGCGATCTTCACAGGGGGAGTGAGGATGGCTACACCTTC. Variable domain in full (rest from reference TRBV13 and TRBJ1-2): AAGVIQSPRHLIKEKRETATLKCYPIPRHDTVYWYQQGPGQDPQFLISFYEKMQSDKGSIPDRFSAQQFSDYHSELNMSSLELGDSALYFCASSDLHRGSEDGYTFGSGTRLTVV.

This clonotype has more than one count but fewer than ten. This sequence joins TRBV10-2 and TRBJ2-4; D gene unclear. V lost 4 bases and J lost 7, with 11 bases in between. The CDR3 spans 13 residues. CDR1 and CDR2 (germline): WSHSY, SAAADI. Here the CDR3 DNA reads TGCGCCAGCAGTGCCCCAATGGGGAACATTCAGTACTTC. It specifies CASSAPMGNIQYF.

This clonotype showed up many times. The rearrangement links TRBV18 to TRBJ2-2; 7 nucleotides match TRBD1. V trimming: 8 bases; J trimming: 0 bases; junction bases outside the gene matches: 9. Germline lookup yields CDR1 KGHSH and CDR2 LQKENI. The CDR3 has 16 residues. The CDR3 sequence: CASLHRDRANTGELFF. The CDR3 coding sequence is TGTGCCAGCCTTCACCGGGACAGAGCGAACACCGGGGAGCTGTTTTTT.

The DNA of the CDR3 is TGTGCCAGCAGCTTACAGGGACAGGCCTTCTACGAGCAGTACTTC. It translates to CASSLQGQAFYEQYF. The chain carries TRBV2 and TRBJ2-7, with 8 bases lining up with TRBD1. Germline V CDR1 and CDR2: SNHLY, FYNNEI. The CDR3 has 15 amino acids. V was clipped by 6 bases and J by 3 bases; unmatched bases: 10.

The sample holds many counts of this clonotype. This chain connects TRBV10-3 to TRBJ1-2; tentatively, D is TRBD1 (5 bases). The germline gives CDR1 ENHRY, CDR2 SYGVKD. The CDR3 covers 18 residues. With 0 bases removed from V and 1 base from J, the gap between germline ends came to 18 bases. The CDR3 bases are TGTGCCATCAGTGAGTCCCGGGGCCAGATACCAAGTAACTATGGCTACACCTTC. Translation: CAISESRGQIPSNYGYTF.

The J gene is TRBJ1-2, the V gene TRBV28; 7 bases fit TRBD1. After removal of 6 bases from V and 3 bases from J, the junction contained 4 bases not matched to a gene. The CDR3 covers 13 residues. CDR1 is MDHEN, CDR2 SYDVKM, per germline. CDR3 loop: CASRSGGHYGYTF. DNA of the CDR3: TGTGCCAGCAGGTCAGGGGGACACTATGGCTACACCTTC.

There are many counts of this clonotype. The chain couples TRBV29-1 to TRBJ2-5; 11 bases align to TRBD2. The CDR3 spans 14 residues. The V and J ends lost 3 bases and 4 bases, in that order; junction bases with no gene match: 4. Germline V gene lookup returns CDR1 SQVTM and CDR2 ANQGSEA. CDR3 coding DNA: TGCAGCGTTGAGAGACTAGCGGGGATAGAGACCCAGTACTTC. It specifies CSVERLAGIETQYF.

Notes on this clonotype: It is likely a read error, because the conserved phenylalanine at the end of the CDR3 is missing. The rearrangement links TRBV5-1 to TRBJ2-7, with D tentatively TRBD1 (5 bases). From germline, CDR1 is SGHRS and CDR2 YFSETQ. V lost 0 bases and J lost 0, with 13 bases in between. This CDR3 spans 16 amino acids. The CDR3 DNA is TGCGCCAGCAGCTTGGAGGCAGGGCATTCCTCCTACGAGCAGTACTCC. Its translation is CASSLEAGHSSYEQYS.

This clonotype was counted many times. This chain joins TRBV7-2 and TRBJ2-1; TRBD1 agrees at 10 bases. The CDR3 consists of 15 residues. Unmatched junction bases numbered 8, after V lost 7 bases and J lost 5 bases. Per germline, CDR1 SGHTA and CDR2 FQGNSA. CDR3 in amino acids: CASTPGQGSHNEQFF. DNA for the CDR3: TGTGCCAGCACCCCGGGACAGGGGAGCCACAATGAGCAGTTCTTC.

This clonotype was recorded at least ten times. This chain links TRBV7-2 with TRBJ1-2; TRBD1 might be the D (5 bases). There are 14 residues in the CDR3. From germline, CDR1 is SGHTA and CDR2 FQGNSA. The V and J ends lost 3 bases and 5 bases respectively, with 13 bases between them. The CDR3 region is CASSLGRRRYGYTF. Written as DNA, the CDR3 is TGTGCCAGCAGCTTGGGACGGAGGCGGTATGGCTACACCTTC.

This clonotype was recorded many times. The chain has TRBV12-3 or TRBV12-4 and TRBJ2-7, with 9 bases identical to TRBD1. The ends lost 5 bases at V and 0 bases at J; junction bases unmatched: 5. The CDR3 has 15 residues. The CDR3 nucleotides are TGTGCCAGCAGTAGGGGACAGGGTCTCTCCTACGAGCAGTACTTC. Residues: CASSRGQGLSYEQYF.

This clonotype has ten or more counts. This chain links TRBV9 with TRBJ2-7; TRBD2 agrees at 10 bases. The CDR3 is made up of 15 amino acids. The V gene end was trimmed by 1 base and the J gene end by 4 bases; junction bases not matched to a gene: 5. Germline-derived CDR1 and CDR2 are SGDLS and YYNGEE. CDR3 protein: CASSVLSGGAYEQYF. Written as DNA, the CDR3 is TGTGCCAGCAGCGTATTAAGCGGGGGGGCTTACGAGCAGTACTTC.

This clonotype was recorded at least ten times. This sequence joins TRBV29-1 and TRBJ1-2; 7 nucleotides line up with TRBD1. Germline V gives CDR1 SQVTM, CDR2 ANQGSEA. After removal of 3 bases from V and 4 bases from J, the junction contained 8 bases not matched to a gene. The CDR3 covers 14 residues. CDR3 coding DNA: TGCAGCGTTGATCCCGGACAGGCGGTCTATGGCTACACCTTC. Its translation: CSVDPGQAVYGYTF.

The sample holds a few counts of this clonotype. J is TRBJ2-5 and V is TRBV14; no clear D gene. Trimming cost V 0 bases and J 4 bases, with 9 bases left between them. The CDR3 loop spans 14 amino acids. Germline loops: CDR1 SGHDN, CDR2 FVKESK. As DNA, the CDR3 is TGTGCCAGCAGCCAAGATCTAGGAACAGAGACCCAGTACTTC. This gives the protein CASSQDLGTETQYF. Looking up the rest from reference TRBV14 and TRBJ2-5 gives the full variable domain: EAGVTQFPSHSVIEKGQTVTLRCDPISGHDNLYWYRRVMGKEIKFLLHFVKESKQDESGMPNNRFLAERTGGTYSTLKVQPAELEDSGVYFCASSQDLGTETQYFGPGTRLLVL.

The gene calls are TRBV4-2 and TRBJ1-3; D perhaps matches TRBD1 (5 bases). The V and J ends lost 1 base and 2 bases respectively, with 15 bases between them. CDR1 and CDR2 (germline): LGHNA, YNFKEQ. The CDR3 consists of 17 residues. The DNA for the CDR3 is TGTGCCAGCAGCCAAGTCTCCGGGGCTCAAGCTGGAAACACCATATATTTT. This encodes CASSQVSGAQAGNTIYF.

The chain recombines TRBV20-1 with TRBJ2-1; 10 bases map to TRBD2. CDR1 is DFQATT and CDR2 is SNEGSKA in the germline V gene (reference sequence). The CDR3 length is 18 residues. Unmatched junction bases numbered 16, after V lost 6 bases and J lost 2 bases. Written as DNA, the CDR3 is TGCAGTGCCAGCGCGCCTAGCGGGGGTCCGGGTCCCTACAATGAGCAGTTCTTC. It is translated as CSASAPSGGPGPYNEQFF.

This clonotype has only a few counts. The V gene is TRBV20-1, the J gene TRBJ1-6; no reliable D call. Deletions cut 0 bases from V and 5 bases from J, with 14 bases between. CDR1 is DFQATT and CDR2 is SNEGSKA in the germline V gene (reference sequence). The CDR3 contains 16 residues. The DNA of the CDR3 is TGCAGTGCTAGAGAGGGAGGGAGCCTTGATAATTCACCCCTCCACTTT. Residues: CSAREGGSLDNSPLHF.

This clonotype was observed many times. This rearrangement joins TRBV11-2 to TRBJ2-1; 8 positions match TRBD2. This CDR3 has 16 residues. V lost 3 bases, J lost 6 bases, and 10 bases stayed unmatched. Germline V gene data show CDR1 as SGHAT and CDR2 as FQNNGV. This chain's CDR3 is CASSLAYSGEGNEQFF. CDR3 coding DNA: TGTGCCAGCAGCTTGGCGTATAGCGGGGAAGGCAATGAGCAGTTCTTC.

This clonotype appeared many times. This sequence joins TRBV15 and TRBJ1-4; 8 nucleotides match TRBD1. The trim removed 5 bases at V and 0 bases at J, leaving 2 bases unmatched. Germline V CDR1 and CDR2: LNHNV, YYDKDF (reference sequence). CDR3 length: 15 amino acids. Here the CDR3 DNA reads TGTGCCACCAGCTCAGGGGGCGCAACTAATGAAAAACTGTTTTTT. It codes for CATSSGGATNEKLFF.

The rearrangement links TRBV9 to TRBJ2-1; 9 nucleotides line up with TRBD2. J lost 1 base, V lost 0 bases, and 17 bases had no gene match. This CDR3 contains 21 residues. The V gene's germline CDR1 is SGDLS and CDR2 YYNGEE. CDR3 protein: CASSVARRRGGAEKSYNEQFF. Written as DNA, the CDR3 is TGTGCCAGCAGCGTAGCTCGACGGCGGGGGGGAGCCGAAAAGTCCTACAATGAGCAGTTCTTC.

The CDR3 DNA reads as TGTGCCAGCAGTTACGTGACAGGTCGGGGAGAGTCACCCCTCCACTTT. It is translated as CASSYVTGRGESPLHF. This chain connects TRBV6-5 to TRBJ1-6, with D possibly matching TRBD1 (6 bases). V lost 2 bases and J 10 bases, leaving 18 bases between the germline ends. The CDR3 consists of 16 residues. Germline V gives CDR1 MNHEY, CDR2 SVGAGI.

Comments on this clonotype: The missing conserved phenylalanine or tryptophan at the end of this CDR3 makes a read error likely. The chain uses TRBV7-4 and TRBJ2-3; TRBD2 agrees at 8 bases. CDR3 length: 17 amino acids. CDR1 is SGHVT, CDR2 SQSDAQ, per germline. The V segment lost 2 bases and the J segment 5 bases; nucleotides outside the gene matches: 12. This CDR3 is CASSLPTSGQGLDTQYI. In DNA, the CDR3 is TGTGCCAGCAGCTTACCAACTAGCGGTCAGGGATTAGATACGCAGTATATT.

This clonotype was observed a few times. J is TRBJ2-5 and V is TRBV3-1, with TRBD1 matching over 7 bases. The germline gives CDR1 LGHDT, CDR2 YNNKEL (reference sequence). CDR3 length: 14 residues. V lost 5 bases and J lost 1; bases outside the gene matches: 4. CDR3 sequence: CASSFHRGQETQYF. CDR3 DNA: TGTGCCAGCAGCTTTCACAGGGGCCAAGAGACCCAGTACTTC.